This TCR beta chain originates from a study of metastatic and nonmetastatic thyroid tumors. This clone is medium-sized within its sample. Its antigen remains unidentified. TCRdb called clones again from the PCR reads with MiXCR. The table shows more than 40,000 clones, with more than 25% occurring only once. The entire patient cohort was treatment-naive prior to thyroid surgery. Study-wide findings and caveats: The reported finding was significantly higher TCR beta diversity in malignant thyroid tumors relative to benign nodules, in blood and tumor.

Sequencing was done on a sample of blood. The TCR sequence derives from a male donor with papillary thyroid cancer or a benign thyroid nodule (not recorded which). Some clones in this sample may be carry-over from other donors' samples.

Here the CDR3 reads CASSELGWSSAGNTIYF. The CDR3 bases are TGTGCCAGCAGTGAACTAGGGTGGTCCTCAGCCGGAAACACCATATATTTT. The V and J genes are TRBV6-1 and TRBJ1-3; D is ambiguous. V lost 2 bases and J lost 4, with 18 bases in between. The CDR3 is made up of 17 amino acids. CDR1 is MNHNS and CDR2 is SASEGT in the germline V gene.